Described below is a single TCR beta chain sequence and its context. The RNA, 0.5 to 1 ug, was put through reverse transcription using random hexamers. It was immunoSEQ multiplex PCR that amplified TCR beta CDR3 across 54 Vbeta and 13 Jbeta. TCRdb independently ran MiXCR on the immunoSEQ multiplex PCR reads; one entry per CDR3 protein. The table shows 300,000 or so distinct CDR3 sequences, with about 91% occurring only once. V lost 1 base and J lost 4; bases outside the gene matches: 0. The CDR3 runs to 12 residues. Germline-derived CDR1 and CDR2 are GTSNPN and SVGIG (reference sequence). This entry is derived from a study of CD8 T cells in Susac syndrome. Sequencing of TCR beta was carried out in blood CD8+ and CD4+ T cells. TEMRA cells were FACS-enriched, while CD8+ and CD4+ T cells were negatively isolated.

The V call is TRBV30, the J call TRBJ2-7, with 8 bases aligning to TRBD1. The material sequenced was CD4+ T cells from PBMCs. This sequence was found in a human donor with multiple sclerosis. CDR3: CAWSGQGYEQYF. As DNA, the CDR3 is TGTGCCTGGAGTGGACAGGGGTACGAGCAGTACTTC.